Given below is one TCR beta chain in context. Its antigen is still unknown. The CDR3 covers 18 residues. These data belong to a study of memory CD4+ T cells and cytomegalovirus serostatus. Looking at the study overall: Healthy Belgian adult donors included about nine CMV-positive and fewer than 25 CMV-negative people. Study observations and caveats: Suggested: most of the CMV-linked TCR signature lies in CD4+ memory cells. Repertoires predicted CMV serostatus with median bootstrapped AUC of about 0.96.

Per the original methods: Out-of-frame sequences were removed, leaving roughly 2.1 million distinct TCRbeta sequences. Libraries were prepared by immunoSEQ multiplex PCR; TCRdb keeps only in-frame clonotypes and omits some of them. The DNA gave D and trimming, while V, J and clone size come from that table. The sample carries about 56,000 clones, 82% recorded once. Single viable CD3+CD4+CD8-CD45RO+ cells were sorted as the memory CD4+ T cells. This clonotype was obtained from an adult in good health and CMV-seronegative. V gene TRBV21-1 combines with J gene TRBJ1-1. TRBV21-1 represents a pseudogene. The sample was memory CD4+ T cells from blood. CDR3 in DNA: TGTGCCAGCAGCAAAGTCGGGCCCCCGGGACCAATTTCCACTGAAGCTTTCTTT. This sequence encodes CASSKVGPPGPISTEAFF.